One and the same sample provided the 19 T cell receptor beta chains below, sequenced in a study of cytomegalovirus exposure and HLA in healthy donors. The PCR used 60 Vbeta and 13 Jbeta primers. Repertoires were generated with immunoSEQ multiplex PCR, while TCRdb's copy carries only in-frame clones and drops some. Of around 64,000 clones detected, approximately 90% appear once; the ten largest clones hold roughly 2%. What was sequenced was PBMCs. The receptors stem from a woman aged 25 to 45 in good health and CMV-seronegative.

V is TRBV6-4 and J is TRBJ2-3; the D gene is possibly TRBD2 (6 bases). From germline, CDR1 is MRHNA and CDR2 SNTAGT. V was shortened by 4 bases and J by 4 bases, with 15 bases between the two germline ends. CDR3 length equals 15 residues. The CDR3 nucleotides are TGTGCCAGCAGTGTACAAGCGGGTTACTCAGATACGCAGTATTTT. It is translated as CASSVQAGYSDTQYF.

V gene TRBV30 combines with J gene TRBJ2-5; 8 bases map to TRBD2. The J call may be faulty, since TRBJ2-7 better matches the DNA end. CDR3 length: 13 amino acids. Germline V gene sequence: CDR1 GTSNPN, CDR2 SVGIG (reference sequence). CDR3 sequence reads: CAWNSGSSYEQYF. CDR3 DNA: TGTGCCTGGAACAGCGGGAGCAGCTACGAGCAGTACTTC.

This chain connects TRBV6-1 to TRBJ1-6, with 9 bases that match TRBD1. The CDR3 runs to 15 residues. The germline V gene encodes CDR1 MNHNS and CDR2 SASEGT. The V and J ends lost 3 bases and 3 bases, in that order; junction bases with no gene match: 0. The CDR3 sequence: CASSEGQGYNSPLHF. DNA of the CDR3: TGTGCCAGCAGTGAGGGACAGGGCTATAATTCACCCCTCCACTTT.

The J gene is TRBJ2-5, the V gene TRBV5-1; 8 positions agree with TRBD2. There are 17 residues in the CDR3. The J segment lost 2 bases and the V segment lost 0 bases, leaving 9 bases of the junction unmatched. Germline V gene sequence: CDR1 SGHRS, CDR2 YFSETQ. The CDR3 region is CASSLARVTSVQETQYF. As DNA, the CDR3 is TGCGCCAGCAGCTTGGCCCGGGTGACTAGCGTACAAGAGACCCAGTACTTC.

The genes are TRBV2 and TRBJ1-5, with unresolved D. Germline CDR1 is SNHLY and CDR2 is FYNNEI. This CDR3 spans 13 amino acids. V dropped 7 bases and J dropped 1 base, with 8 bases sitting between them. In DNA form, the CDR3 reads TGTGCCAGCACGGCGGTGAGCAATCAGCCCCAGCATTTT. It encodes CASTAVSNQPQHF.

The genes are TRBV28 and TRBJ2-7; 8 bases fit TRBD1. The CDR3 loop spans 14 amino acids. Germline-derived CDR1 and CDR2 are MDHEN and SYDVKM. The junction had 3 bases not matched to a gene; V was cut back by 3 bases and J by 2 bases. CDR3 nucleotide sequence: TGTGCCAGCAGTTTCGGACAGGGTCCCTACGAGCAGTACTTC. Its translation: CASSFGQGPYEQYF.

CDR3 protein: CASRRQGFNGEQFF. CDR3 coding DNA: TGTGCCAGTAGACGACAGGGGTTTAATGGTGAGCAGTTCTTC. The genes are TRBV19 and TRBJ2-1; 8 bases line up with TRBD1. J lost 9 bases, V lost 6 bases, and 10 bases had no gene match. Germline V gene data show CDR1 as LNHDA and CDR2 as SQIVND (reference sequence). CDR3 length: 14 amino acids.

The chain is built from TRBV28 and TRBJ2-5; TRBD2 agrees at 9 bases. The CDR3 runs 15 residues. V shed 8 bases, J shed 5 bases, and the junction held 12 bases outside the gene matches. Per the germline V gene, CDR1 is MDHEN and CDR2 is SYDVKM. The CDR3 reads CASHGREGNGETQYF. CDR3 sequence (DNA): TGTGCCAGCCATGGGCGGGAGGGCAATGGGGAGACCCAGTACTTC.

The chain joins TRBV6-5 to TRBJ1-1; a weak D match, TRBD1 (5 bases). Germline-derived CDR1 and CDR2 are MNHEY and SVGAGI. The V and J ends lost 4 bases and 1 base respectively, with 10 bases between them. The CDR3 contains 14 residues. CDR3 in amino acids: CASSFGTPNTEAFF. DNA of the CDR3: TGTGCCAGCAGTTTCGGGACTCCGAACACTGAAGCTTTCTTT.

This clone has more than one count but fewer than ten. The chain is built from TRBV5-8 and TRBJ1-1; D is uncertain. CDR3 length: 15 residues. Germline CDR1 and CDR2: SGHTS and YDEGEE. V lost 1 base to trimming and J lost 5 bases, with 15 bases between them. The CDR3: CASSLKRARKTEAFF. The CDR3 DNA is TGTGCCAGCAGCTTGAAGCGTGCGAGGAAGACTGAAGCTTTCTTT.

Regarding this clone: The identical CDR3 is also encoded by other nucleotide sequences in the sample. This chain uses TRBV5-1 with TRBJ1-1, with 10 bases fitting TRBD1. CDR1 and CDR2 from the germline V gene are SGHRS and YFSETQ. This CDR3 is built from 15 residues. Unmatched junction bases numbered 3, after V lost 1 base and J lost 3 bases. The CDR3: CASSLTGTGDTEAFF. For the CDR3, the DNA is TGCGCCAGCAGCTTGACAGGGACAGGGGACACTGAAGCTTTCTTT.

The V gene is TRBV30, the J gene TRBJ2-7; 9 positions agree with TRBD2. Germline V CDR1 and CDR2: GTSNPN, SVGIG (reference sequence). V shed 4 bases, J shed 3 bases, and the junction held 10 bases outside the gene matches. This CDR3 has 15 residues. The CDR3 sequence: CAWMGVAGAYYEQYF. The CDR3 coding sequence is TGTGCCTGGATGGGGGTAGCGGGAGCCTACTACGAGCAGTACTTC.

This chain joins TRBV19 and TRBJ1-4; 9 bases map to TRBD1. The CDR3 has 16 residues. Germline V gives CDR1 LNHDA, CDR2 SQIVND (reference sequence). J gave up 2 bases and V 7 bases, and 8 bases lay outside the gene matches. This chain's CDR3 is CASTPQGAATNEKLFF. The CDR3 nucleotides read TGTGCCAGTACCCCACAGGGGGCGGCGACTAATGAAAAACTGTTTTTT.

The rearrangement links TRBV23-1 to TRBJ2-7; 7 bases are a match to TRBD1. TRBV23-1 is given ORF status, its function remaining uncertain. The V gene end was trimmed by 10 bases and the J gene end by 1 base; junction bases not matched to a gene: 4. The CDR3 is 12 amino acids. The CDR3 DNA follows: TGCGCCATGTTGACAGGGTCCTACGAGCAGTACTTC. Translated: CAMLTGSYEQYF.

The rearrangement joins TRBV11-3 to TRBJ2-7; TRBD2 might be the D (5 bases). The CDR3 runs 14 residues. Looked up from germline, CDR1 is SGHNT and CDR2 is YENEEA. Trimming took 5 bases from V and 4 from J, leaving 15 bases between them. CDR3: CASSRGSSGYEQYF. In DNA form, the CDR3 reads TGTGCCAGCAGCCGGGGTAGTTCTGGGTACGAGCAGTACTTC.

The chain has TRBV7-6 and TRBJ2-2; tentatively, D is TRBD2 (5 bases). V shed 0 bases and J shed 0 bases, with 11 bases lying between them. CDR1 and CDR2 from the germline V gene are SGHVS and FNYEAQ. The CDR3 loop spans 17 amino acids. The CDR3, as DNA: TGTGCCAGCAGCTTAGCGATAGGAGGAGCGAACACCGGGGAGCTGTTTTTT. Its protein product is CASSLAIGGANTGELFF.

This chain links TRBV11-1 with TRBJ2-7; 9 bases line up with TRBD1. Germline values: CDR1 SGHAT, CDR2 FQDESV (reference sequence). The CDR3 is made up of 16 amino acids. Unmatched junction bases numbered 7, after V lost 4 bases and J lost 0 bases. The CDR3 DNA reads as TGTGCCAGCAGCTCCGGGACAGGGCGCGGCTCCTACGAGCAGTACTTC. Protein sequence: CASSSGTGRGSYEQYF.

The rearrangement joins TRBV5-1 to TRBJ2-7, with 8 bases identical to TRBD1. Germline V gene lookup returns CDR1 SGHRS and CDR2 YFSETQ. The length of the CDR3 is 13 residues. J gave up 5 bases and V 2 bases, and 3 bases lay outside the gene matches. The CDR3 bases are TGCGCCAGCAGCTTTGACAGGGGACACGAGCAGTACTTC. Translated: CASSFDRGHEQYF.

The chain is built from TRBV5-4 and TRBJ2-7; TRBD2 matches 7 bases. The CDR3 covers 17 residues. Losses at the gene ends were 0 bases for V and 8 bases for J; bases not matched to a gene: 17. Germline lookup yields CDR1 SGHNT and CDR2 YYREEE (reference sequence). This CDR3 reads CASSLEPNGRQREKQYF. Written as DNA, the CDR3 is TGTGCCAGCAGCTTGGAACCCAACGGGAGGCAGAGGGAAAAGCAGTACTTC.